This T cell receptor (beta chain) was recovered during a study of blood T cells in healthy people across ages. The CDR3 has 16 amino acids. The germline CDR1 and CDR2 sequences are MDHEN and SYDVKM. Trimming cost V 6 bases and J 3 bases, with 20 bases left between them. Using a J-beta primer mix together with a sample-barcoded 5' primer, a second PCR was run for roughly 6 to 11 cycles. One entry per CDR3 protein results from TCRdb running MiXCR on the 5' RACE reads. The table shows roughly 1,800,000 distinct CDR3 sequences, with around half occurring only once. Specimen: blood. The TCR originated in a woman aged 40 to 50 in good health. The rearrangement links TRBV28 to TRBJ1-2, with D perhaps TRBD1 (5 bases). The DNA of the CDR3 is TGTGCCAGCAGCGAACCGGGGGGGACGTACTACTATGGCTACACCTTC. This sequence encodes CASSEPGGTYYYGYTF.